This T cell receptor (beta chain) was found in a study of identical twins. This clonotype turned up a few times. TCRdb recomputed calls from the 5' RACE reads with MiXCR, one row per CDR3 protein. The data show 1.5 million to 2 million distinct CDR3 sequences, less than 35% seen once. Germline V CDR1 and CDR2: KGHDR, SFDVKD. Between the trimmed V and J ends, which lost 1 base and 5 bases, there was a span of 7 bases. The CDR3 runs 13 residues. This TCR was sampled from a newborn girl in good health. The sequenced material came from cord blood. The chain carries TRBV24-1 and TRBJ1-2; D is unresolved. The CDR3 here is CATSDFDWYGYTF. CDR3 bases: TGTGCCACCAGTGATTTTGATTGGTATGGCTACACCTTC.